A single sample gave rise to the 11 T cell receptor beta chains below, sequenced in a study of blood T cell repertoires in COVID-19. Assay: immunoSEQ multiplex PCR; the TCRdb copy retains only in-frame clones and omits some. The table shows some 200,000 clones, with almost 85% occurring only once. Sequencing used peripheral blood. These receptors were obtained from a woman aged 40-49 years with acute or convalescent COVID-19.

This clone was detected a few times. CDR3 in DNA: TGTGCCAGCAGTGCGGCCGGAAGACAGGCCGGGACTTTCTTT. This gives the protein CASSAAGRQAGTFF. The chain joins TRBV25-1 to TRBJ1-1, with D tentatively TRBD1 (6 bases). The CDR3 runs to 14 residues. Trimming left V 4 bases short and J 12 bases short, with 21 bases between. Per the germline V gene, CDR1 is MGHDK and CDR2 is SYGVNS.

The chain is built from TRBV28 and TRBJ1-3, with TRBD1 as a possible D gene (6 bases). The CDR3 has 12 residues. In germline, CDR1 is MDHEN, CDR2 SYDVKM. V was clipped by 6 bases and J by 5 bases, with 8 bases between them. The CDR3 sequence: CASSQGRNTIYF. The DNA of the CDR3 is TGTGCCAGCAGCCAGGGGAGAAACACCATATATTTT.

V and J are TRBV11-2 and TRBJ2-3; D possibly corresponds to TRBD1 (5 bases). The CDR3 contains 13 residues. Germline loops: CDR1 SGHAT, CDR2 FQNNGV. Trimming stripped 5 bases from V and 3 bases from J, with 9 bases between. The DNA for the CDR3 is TGTGCCAGCAGCCGTTCAGGGACAGATACGCAGTATTTT. It is translated as CASSRSGTDTQYF.

The chain is built from TRBV5-6 and TRBJ1-4; possibly TRBD1 for D (5 bases). This CDR3 has 14 residues. CDR1 SGHDT and CDR2 YYEEEE come from the germline V gene. V was cut by 0 bases and J by 6 bases, with 9 bases left in between. CDR3 protein: CASSLGRGYEKLFF. The CDR3 DNA is TGTGCCAGCAGCTTGGGTAGGGGATATGAAAAACTGTTTTTT.

The CDR3 nucleotides read TGTGCCAGTTCGGGGATGTGGACCCGGGAAGGATCCTACAATGAGCAGTTCTTC. Its translation: CASSGMWTREGSYNEQFF. This chain connects TRBV19 to TRBJ2-1, with D possibly TRBD2 on 5 matching bases. CDR1 is LNHDA and CDR2 is SQIVND in the germline V gene (reference sequence). The CDR3 loop spans 18 amino acids. Trimming shortened V by 8 bases and J by 1 base, and 24 bases separated the two germline ends. Together with reference TRBV19 and TRBJ2-1, the CDR3 gives the full variable domain: DGGITQSPKYLFRKEGQNVTLSCEQNLNHDAMYWYRQDPGQGLRLIYYSQIVNDFQKGDIAEGYSVSREKKESFPLTVTSAQKNPTAFYLCASSGMWTREGSYNEQFFGPGTRLTVL.

About this clone itself: One end of the junction does not line up with germline, which may come from a read error. This chain joins TRBV7-2 and TRBJ1-2, with TRBD1 matching 9 bases. Germline CDR1 is SGHTA and CDR2 is FQGNSA. This CDR3 is 13 amino acids long. The CDR3 spells CASSRDLAGQGPF. The CDR3, as DNA: TGTGCCAGCAGCCGGGATTTGGCAGGACAGGGGCCCTTC.

The chain uses TRBV5-1 and TRBJ2-3; TRBD2 matches at 12 bases. CDR1 and CDR2 (germline): SGHRS, YFSETQ. With V trimmed by 2 bases and J by 2 bases, 3 bases remained unmatched. There are 16 residues in the CDR3. DNA for the CDR3: TGCGCCAGCAGCTTTGGGACTAGCGGGTTCACAGATACGCAGTATTTT. It yields the protein CASSFGTSGFTDTQYF.

The chain has TRBV4-1 and TRBJ1-1, with unresolved D. V was clipped by 0 bases and J by 6 bases, with 11 bases between them. This CDR3 contains 14 residues. The V gene's germline CDR1 is MGHRA and CDR2 YSYEKL. The CDR3 region is CASSQEKGGAEAFF. The CDR3 coding sequence is TGCGCCAGCAGCCAAGAGAAGGGAGGCGCTGAAGCTTTCTTT.

This chain joins TRBV6-2 or TRBV6-3 and TRBJ2-6; TRBD1 agrees at 9 bases. V shed 5 bases and J 0 bases; nucleotides not matched to a gene: 14. The V gene's germline CDR1 is MNHEY and CDR2 SVGEGT. The length of the CDR3 is 20 residues. CDR3 protein: CASSPSLGTGSPSGANVLTF. The DNA for the CDR3 is TGTGCCAGCAGTCCCTCCCTCGGGACAGGGTCGCCCTCTGGGGCCAACGTCCTGACTTTC.

The V call is TRBV10-3, the J call TRBJ1-1; 11 positions agree with TRBD1. This CDR3 region has 14 residues. Per germline, CDR1 ENHRY and CDR2 SYGVKD. V gave up 4 bases and J gave up 4 bases; unmatched junction bases: 2. For the CDR3, the DNA is TGTGCCATCAGTGTGGGGACAGGGGGCACTGAAGCTTTCTTT. Translation: CAISVGTGGTEAFF.

J is TRBJ1-5 and V is TRBV28, with TRBD1 as a possible D gene (6 bases). The V gene's germline CDR1 is MDHEN and CDR2 SYDVKM. Trimming cost V 3 bases and J 0 bases, with 12 bases left between them. CDR3 length: 16 amino acids. The CDR3 DNA is TGTGCCAGCAGTTTCGGGGGGGCTGGTAGCAATCAGCCCCAGCATTTT. Translation gives CASSFGGAGSNQPQHF.